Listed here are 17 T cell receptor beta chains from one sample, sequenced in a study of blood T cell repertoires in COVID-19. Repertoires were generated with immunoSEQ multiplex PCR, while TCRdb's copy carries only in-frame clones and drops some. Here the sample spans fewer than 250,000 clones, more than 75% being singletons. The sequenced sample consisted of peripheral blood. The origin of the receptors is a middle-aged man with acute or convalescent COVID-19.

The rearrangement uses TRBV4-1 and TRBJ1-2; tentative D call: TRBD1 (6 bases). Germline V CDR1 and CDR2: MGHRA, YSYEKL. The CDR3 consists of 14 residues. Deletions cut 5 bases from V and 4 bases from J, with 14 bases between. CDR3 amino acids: CASSATTGFYGYTF. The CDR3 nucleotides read TGCGCCAGCAGCGCCACAACAGGGTTCTATGGCTACACCTTC.

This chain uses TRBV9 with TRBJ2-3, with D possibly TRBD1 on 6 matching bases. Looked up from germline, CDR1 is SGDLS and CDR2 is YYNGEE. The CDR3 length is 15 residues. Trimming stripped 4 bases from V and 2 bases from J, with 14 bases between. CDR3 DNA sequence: TGTGCCAGCAGCTCGTCAGGGGCCCTCACAGATACGCAGTATTTT. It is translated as CASSSSGALTDTQYF. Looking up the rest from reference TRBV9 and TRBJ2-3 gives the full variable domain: DSGVTQTPKHLITATGQRVTLRCSPRSGDLSVYWYQQSLDQGLQFLIQYYNGEERAKGNILERFSAQQFPDLHSELNLSSLELGDSALYFCASSSSGALTDTQYFGPGTRLTVL.

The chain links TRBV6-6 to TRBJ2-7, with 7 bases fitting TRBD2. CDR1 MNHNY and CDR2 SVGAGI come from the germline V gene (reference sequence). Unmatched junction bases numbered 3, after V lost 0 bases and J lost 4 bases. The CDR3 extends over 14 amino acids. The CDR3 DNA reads TGTGCCAGCAGTTACTCGGCTAGCGGATACGAGCAGTACTTC. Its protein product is CASSYSASGYEQYF.

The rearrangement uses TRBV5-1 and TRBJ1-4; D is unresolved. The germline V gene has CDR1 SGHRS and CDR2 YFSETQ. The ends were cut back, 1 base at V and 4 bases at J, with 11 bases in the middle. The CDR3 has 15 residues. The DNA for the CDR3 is TGCGCCAGCAGCTTGAGCTCCCCCGATAATGAAAAACTGTTTTTT. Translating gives CASSLSSPDNEKLFF. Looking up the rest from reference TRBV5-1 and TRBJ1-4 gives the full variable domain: KAGVTQTPRYLIKTRGQQVTLSCSPISGHRSVSWYQQTPGQGLQFLFEYFSETQRNKGNFPGRFSGRQFSNSRSEMNVSTLELGDSALYLCASSLSSPDNEKLFFGSGTQLSVL.

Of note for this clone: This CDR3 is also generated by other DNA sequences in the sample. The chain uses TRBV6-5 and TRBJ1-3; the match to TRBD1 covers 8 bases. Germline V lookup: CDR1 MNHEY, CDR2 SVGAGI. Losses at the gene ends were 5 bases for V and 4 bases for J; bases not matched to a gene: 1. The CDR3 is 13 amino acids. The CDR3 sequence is CASSRDRGNTIYF. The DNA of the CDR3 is TGTGCCAGCAGTAGGGACAGGGGAAACACCATATATTTT.

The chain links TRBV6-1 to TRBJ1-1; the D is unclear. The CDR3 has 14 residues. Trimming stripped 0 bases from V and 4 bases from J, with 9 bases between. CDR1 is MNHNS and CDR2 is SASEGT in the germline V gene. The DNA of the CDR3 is TGTGCCAGCAGTGAAGCGCCTCCAGTCACTGAAGCTTTCTTT. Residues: CASSEAPPVTEAFF.

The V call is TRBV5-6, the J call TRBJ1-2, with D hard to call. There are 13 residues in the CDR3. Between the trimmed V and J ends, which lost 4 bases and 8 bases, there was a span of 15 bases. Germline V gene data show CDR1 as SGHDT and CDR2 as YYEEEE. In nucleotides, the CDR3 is TGTGCCAGCAGCGGCCGCGGGCCGGGGGGCTACACCTTC. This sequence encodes CASSGRGPGGYTF.

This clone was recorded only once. CDR3 sequence: CASSAGQGYDGYTF. CDR3 nucleotides: TGTGCCAGCAGTGCGGGACAGGGATACGATGGCTACACCTTC. V is TRBV27 and J is TRBJ1-2; 9 nucleotides match TRBD1. J lost 6 bases, V lost 5 bases, and 7 bases had no gene match. The CDR3 is 14 amino acids. Germline V gives CDR1 MNHEY, CDR2 SMNVEV (reference sequence).

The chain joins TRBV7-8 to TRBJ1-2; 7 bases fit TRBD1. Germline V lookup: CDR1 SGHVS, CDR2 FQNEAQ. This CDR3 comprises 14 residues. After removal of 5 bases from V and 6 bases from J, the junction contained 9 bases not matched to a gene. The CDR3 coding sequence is TGTGCCAGCAGCAAAAGCCCCAGGGGGGATGGCTACACCTTC. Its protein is CASSKSPRGDGYTF. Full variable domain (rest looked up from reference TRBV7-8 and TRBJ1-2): GAGVSQSPRYKVAKRGQDVALRCDPISGHVSLFWYQQALGQGPEFLTYFQNEAQLDKSGLPSDRFFAERPEGSVSTLKIQRTQQEDSAVYLCASSKSPRGDGYTFGSGTRLTVV.

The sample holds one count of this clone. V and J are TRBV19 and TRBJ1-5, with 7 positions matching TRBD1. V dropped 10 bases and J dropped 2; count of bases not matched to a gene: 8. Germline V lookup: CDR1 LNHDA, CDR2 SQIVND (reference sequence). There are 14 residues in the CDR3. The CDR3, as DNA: TGTGCCATCCTGCCGACAGGGCGCAATCAGCCCCAGCATTTT. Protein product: CAILPTGRNQPQHF.

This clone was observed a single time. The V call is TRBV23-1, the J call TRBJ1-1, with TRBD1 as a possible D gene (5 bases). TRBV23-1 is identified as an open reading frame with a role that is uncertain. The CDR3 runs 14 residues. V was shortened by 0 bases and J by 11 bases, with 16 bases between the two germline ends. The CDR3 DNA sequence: TGCGCCAGCAGTCAATCCCACCCCAGGGATACGGCTTTCTTT. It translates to CASSQSHPRDTAFF.

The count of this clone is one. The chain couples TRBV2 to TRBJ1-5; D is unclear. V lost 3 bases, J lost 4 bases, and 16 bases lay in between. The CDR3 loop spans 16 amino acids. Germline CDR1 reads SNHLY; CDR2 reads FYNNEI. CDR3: CASSENIGSGNQPQHF. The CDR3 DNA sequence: TGTGCCAGCAGTGAGAATATAGGGTCGGGGAATCAGCCCCAGCATTTT.

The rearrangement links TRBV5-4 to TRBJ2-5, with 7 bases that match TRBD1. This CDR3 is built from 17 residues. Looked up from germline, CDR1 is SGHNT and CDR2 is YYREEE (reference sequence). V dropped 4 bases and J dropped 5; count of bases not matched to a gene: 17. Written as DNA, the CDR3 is TGTGCCAGCAGCCCTCGACAGGGAGTGGGTAACATTGAGACCCAGTACTTC. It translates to CASSPRQGVGNIETQYF.

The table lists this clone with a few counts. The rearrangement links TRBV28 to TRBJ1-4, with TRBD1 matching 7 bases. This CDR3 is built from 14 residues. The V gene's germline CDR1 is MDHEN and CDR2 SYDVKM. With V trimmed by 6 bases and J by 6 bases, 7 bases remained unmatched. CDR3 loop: CASRGDRVDEKLFF. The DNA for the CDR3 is TGTGCCAGCAGGGGAGACAGGGTAGATGAAAAACTGTTTTTT.

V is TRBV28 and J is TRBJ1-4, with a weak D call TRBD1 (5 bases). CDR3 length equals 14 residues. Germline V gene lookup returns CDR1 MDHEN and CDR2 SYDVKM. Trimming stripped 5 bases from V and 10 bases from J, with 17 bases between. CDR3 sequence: CASSPHDSTGKLFF. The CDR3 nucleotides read TGTGCCAGCAGTCCGCACGACAGTACCGGAAAACTGTTTTTT. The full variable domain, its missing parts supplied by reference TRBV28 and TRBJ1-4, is DVKVTQSSRYLVKRTGEKVFLECVQDMDHENMFWYRQDPGLGLRLIYFSYDVKMKEKGDIPEGYSVSREKKERFSLILESASTNQTSMYLCASSPHDSTGKLFFGSGTQLSVL.

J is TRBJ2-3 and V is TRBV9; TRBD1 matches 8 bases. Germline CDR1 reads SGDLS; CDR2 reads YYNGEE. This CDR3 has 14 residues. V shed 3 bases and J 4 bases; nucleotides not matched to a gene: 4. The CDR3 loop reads CASSGDRGSDTQYF. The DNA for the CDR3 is TGTGCCAGCAGCGGCGACAGGGGTTCAGATACGCAGTATTTT. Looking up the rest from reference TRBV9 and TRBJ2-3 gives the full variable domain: DSGVTQTPKHLITATGQRVTLRCSPRSGDLSVYWYQQSLDQGLQFLIQYYNGEERAKGNILERFSAQQFPDLHSELNLSSLELGDSALYFCASSGDRGSDTQYFGPGTRLTVL.

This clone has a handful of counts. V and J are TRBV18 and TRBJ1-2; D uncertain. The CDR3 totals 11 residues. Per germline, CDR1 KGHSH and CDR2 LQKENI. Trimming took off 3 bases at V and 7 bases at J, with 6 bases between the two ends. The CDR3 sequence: CASSPSTGYTF. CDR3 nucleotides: TGTGCCAGCTCACCGAGCACTGGCTACACCTTC.